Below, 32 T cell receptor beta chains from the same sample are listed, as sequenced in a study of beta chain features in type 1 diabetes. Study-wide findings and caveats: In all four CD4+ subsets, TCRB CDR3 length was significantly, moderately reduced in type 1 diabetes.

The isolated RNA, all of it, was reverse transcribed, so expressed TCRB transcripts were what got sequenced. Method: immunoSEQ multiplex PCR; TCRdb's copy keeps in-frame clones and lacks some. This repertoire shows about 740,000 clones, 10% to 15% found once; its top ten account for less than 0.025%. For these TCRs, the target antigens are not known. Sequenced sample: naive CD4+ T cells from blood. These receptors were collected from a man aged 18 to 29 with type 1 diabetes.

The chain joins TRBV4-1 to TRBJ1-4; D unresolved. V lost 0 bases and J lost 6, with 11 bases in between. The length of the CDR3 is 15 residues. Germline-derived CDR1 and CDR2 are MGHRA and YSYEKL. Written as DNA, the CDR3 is TGCGCCAGCAGCCAAGAAGGATCGGGCTATGAAAAACTGTTTTTT. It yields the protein CASSQEGSGYEKLFF.

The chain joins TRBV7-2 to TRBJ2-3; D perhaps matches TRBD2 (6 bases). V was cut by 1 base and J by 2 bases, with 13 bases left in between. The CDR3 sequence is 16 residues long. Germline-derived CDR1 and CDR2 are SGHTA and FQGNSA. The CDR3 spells CASSLVGGGNTDTQYF. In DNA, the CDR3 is TGTGCCAGCAGCTTAGTGGGAGGTGGGAACACAGATACGCAGTATTTT.

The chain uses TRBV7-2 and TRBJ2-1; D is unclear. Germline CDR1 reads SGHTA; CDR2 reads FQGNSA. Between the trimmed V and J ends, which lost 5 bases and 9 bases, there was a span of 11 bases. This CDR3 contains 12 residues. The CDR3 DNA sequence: TGTGCCAGCAGCCCCCTCCGGGTTGAGCAGTTCTTC. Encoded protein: CASSPLRVEQFF.

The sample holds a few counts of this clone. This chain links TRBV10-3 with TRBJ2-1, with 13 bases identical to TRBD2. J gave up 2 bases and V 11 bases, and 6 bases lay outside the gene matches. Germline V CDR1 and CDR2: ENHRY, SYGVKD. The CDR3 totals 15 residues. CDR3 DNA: TGTGCCGTAGGGACTAGCGGGGATCCCTACAATGAGCAGTTCTTC. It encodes CAVGTSGDPYNEQFF.

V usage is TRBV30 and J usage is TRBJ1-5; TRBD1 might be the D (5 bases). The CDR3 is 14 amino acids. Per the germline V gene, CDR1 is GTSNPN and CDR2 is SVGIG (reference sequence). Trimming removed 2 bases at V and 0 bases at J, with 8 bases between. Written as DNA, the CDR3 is TGTGCCTGGAGTCTGGGGGTTAGCAATCAGCCCCAGCATTTT. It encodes CAWSLGVSNQPQHF.

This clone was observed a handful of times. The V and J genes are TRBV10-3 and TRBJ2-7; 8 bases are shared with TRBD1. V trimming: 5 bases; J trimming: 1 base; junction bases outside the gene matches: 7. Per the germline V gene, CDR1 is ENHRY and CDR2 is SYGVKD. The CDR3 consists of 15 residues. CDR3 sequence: CAISLTGATSYEQYF. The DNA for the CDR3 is TGTGCCATCAGTCTGACAGGGGCTACGTCCTACGAGCAGTACTTC.

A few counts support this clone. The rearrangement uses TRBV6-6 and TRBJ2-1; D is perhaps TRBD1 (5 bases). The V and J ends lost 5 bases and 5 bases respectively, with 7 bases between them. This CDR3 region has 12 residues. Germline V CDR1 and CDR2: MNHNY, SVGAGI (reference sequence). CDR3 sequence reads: CASSDSNNEQFF. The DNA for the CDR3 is TGTGCCAGCAGTGACAGCAACAATGAGCAGTTCTTC.

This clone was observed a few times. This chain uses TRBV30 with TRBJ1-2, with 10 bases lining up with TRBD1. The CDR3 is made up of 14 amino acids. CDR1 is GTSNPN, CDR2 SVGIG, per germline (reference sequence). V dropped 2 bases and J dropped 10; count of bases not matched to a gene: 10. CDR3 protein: CAWSNTRTGGYYTF. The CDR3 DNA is TGTGCCTGGAGTAATACAAGGACAGGGGGTTACTACACCTTC.

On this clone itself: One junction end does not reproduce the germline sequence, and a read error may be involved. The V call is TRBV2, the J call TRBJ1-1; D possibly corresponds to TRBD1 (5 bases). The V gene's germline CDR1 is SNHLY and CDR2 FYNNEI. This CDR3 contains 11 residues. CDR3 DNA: TGCCCTATCCAGGGAAACACTGAAGCTTTCTTT. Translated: CPIQGNTEAFF.

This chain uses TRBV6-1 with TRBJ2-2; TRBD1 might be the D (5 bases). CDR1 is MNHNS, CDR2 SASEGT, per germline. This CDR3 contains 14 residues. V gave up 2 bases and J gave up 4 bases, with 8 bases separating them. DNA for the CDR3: TGTGCCAGCAGTGAACAGGGTGGCACCGGGGAGCTGTTTTTT. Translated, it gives CASSEQGGTGELFF.

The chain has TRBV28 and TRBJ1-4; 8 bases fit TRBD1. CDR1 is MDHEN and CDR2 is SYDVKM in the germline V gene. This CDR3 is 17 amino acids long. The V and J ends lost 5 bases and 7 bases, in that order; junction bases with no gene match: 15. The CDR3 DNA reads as TGTGCCAGCAGTCAGAGCCCCGGACAGGGTCAAGGTGAAAAACTGTTTTTT. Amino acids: CASSQSPGQGQGEKLFF.

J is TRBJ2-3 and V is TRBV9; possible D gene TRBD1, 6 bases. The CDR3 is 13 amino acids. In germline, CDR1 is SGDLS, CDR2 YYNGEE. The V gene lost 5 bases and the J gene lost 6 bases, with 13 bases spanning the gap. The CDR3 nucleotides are TGTGCCAGCAGTCAGGCCAGGGGTGATACGCAGTATTTT. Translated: CASSQARGDTQYF.

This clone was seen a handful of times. The CDR3 loop is CASSLRAAGELFF. Here the CDR3 DNA reads TGTGCCAGCAGCCTGAGGGCAGCCGGGGAGCTGTTTTTT. The chain joins TRBV9 to TRBJ2-2; possible D gene TRBD2, 5 bases. V gave up 4 bases and J gave up 6 bases, with 10 bases separating them. This CDR3 spans 13 amino acids. CDR1 is SGDLS and CDR2 is YYNGEE in the germline V gene.

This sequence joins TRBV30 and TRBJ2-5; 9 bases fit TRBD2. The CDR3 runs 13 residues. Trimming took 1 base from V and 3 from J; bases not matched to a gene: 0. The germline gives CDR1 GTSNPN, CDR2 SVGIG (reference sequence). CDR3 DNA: TGTGCCTGGAGTGGACTAGCGGAAGAGACCCAGTACTTC. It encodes CAWSGLAEETQYF.

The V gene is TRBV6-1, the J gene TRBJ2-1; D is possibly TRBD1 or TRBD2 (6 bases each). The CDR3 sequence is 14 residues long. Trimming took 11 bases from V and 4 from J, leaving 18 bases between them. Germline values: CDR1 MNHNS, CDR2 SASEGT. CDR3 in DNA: TGTGCCGTGGTTGGGGGGCTCACATACAATGAGCAGTTCTTC. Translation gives CAVVGGLTYNEQFF.

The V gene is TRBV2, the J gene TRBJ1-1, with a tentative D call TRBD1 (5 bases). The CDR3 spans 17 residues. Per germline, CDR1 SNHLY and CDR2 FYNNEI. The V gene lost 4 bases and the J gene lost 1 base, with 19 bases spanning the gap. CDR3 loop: CASSAPTGGPGNTEAFF. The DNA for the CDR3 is TGTGCCAGCAGTGCCCCCACAGGCGGACCTGGGAACACTGAAGCTTTCTTT.

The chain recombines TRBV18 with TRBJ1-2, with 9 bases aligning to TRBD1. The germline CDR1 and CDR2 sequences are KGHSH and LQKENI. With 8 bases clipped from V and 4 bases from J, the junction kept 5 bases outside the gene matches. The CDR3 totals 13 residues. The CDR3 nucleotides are TGTGCCAGCACCACAGGGGGCGGCTATGGCTACACCTTC. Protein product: CASTTGGGYGYTF. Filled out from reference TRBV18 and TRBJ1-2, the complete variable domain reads NAGVMQNPRHLVRRRGQEARLRCSPMKGHSHVYWYRQLPEEGLKFMVYLQKENIIDESGMPKERFSAEFPKEGPSILRIQQVVRGDSAAYFCASTTGGGYGYTFGSGTRLTVV.

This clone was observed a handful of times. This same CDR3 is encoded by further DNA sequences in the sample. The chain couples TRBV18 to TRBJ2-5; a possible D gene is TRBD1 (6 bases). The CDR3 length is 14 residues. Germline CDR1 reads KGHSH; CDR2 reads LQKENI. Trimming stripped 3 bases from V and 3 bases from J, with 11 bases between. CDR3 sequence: CASSPPGAEETQYF. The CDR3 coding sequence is TGTGCCAGCTCACCGCCAGGGGCCGAAGAGACCCAGTACTTC.

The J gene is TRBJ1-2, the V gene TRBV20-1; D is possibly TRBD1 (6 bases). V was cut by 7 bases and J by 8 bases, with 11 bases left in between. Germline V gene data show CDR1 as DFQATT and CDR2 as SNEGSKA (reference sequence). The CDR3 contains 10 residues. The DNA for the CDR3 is TGCAGTGGAAACAGGGACGGCTACACCTTC. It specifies CSGNRDGYTF.

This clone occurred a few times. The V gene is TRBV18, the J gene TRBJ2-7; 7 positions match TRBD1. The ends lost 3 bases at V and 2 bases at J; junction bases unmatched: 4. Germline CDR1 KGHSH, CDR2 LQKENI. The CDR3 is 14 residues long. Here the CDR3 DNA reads TGTGCCAGCTCACCGGACAGGAACGCCTACGAGCAGTACTTC. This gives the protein CASSPDRNAYEQYF.

CDR3 residues: CASSLVQGPFLRAFF. In DNA form, the CDR3 reads TGTGCCAGCAGCTTGGTCCAGGGGCCCTTTTTGAGGGCTTTCTTT. The J gene is TRBJ1-1, the V gene TRBV13; a possible D gene is TRBD1 (6 bases). V lost 3 bases and J 11 bases, leaving 22 bases between the germline ends. This CDR3 region has 15 residues. Per germline, CDR1 PRHDT and CDR2 FYEKMQ (reference sequence). Full variable domain (rest looked up from reference TRBV13 and TRBJ1-1): AAGVIQSPRHLIKEKRETATLKCYPIPRHDTVYWYQQGPGQDPQFLISFYEKMQSDKGSIPDRFSAQQFSDYHSELNMSSLELGDSALYFCASSLVQGPFLRAFFGQGTRLTVV.

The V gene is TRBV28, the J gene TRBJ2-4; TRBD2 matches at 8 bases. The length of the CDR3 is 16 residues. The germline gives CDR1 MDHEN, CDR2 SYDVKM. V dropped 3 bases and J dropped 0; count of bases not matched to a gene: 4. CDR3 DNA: TGTGCCAGCAGTTTTGTCCGGGGGGGAGCCAAAAACATTCAGTACTTC. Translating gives CASSFVRGGAKNIQYF. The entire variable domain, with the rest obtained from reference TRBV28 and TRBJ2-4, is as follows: DVKVTQSSRYLVKRTGEKVFLECVQDMDHENMFWYRQDPGLGLRLIYFSYDVKMKEKGDIPEGYSVSREKKERFSLILESASTNQTSMYLCASSFVRGGAKNIQYFGAGTRLSVL.

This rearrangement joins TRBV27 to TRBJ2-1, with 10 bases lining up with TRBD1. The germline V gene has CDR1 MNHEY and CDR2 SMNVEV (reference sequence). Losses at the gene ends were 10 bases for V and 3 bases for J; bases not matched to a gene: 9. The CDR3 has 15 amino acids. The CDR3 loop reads CATARQGALYNEQFF. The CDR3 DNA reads TGTGCCACCGCCAGACAGGGGGCTCTCTACAATGAGCAGTTCTTC.

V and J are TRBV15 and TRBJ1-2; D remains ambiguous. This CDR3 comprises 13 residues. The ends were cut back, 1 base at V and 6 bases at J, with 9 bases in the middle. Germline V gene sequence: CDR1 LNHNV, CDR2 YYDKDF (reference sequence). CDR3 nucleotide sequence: TGTGCCACCAGCAGAGCCCTGGGAGATGGCTACACCTTC. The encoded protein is CATSRALGDGYTF.

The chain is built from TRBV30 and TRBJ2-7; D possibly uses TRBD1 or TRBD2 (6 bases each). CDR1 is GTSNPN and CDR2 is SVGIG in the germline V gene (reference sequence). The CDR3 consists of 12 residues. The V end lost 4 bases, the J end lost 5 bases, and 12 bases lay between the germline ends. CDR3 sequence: CAWTVGGDEQYF. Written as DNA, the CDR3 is TGTGCCTGGACAGTGGGGGGCGACGAGCAGTACTTC.

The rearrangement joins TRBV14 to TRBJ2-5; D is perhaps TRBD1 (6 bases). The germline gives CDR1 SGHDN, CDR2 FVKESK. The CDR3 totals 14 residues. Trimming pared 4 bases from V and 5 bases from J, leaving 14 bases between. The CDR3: CASSRQLRGETQYF. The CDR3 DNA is TGTGCCAGCAGCCGCCAATTAAGGGGGGAGACCCAGTACTTC.

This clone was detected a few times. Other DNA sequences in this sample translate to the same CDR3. The CDR3 region is CASSLGQGPDTQYF. The CDR3 DNA is TGCGCCAGCAGCTTGGGACAGGGACCCGATACGCAGTATTTT. V gene TRBV5-1 combines with J gene TRBJ2-3; 7 nucleotides align to TRBD1. CDR1 is SGHRS, CDR2 YFSETQ, per germline. The CDR3 spans 14 residues. Trimming at V came to 0 bases and at J to 6 bases, leaving 4 bases not matched to a gene.

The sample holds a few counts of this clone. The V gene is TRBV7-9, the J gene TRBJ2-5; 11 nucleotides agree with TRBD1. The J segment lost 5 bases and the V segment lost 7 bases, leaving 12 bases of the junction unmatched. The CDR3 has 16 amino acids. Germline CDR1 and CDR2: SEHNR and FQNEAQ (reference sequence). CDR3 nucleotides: TGTGCCAGCAACTCCCAGTTGGGACAGGGGGTTGAGACCCAGTACTTC. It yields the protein CASNSQLGQGVETQYF.

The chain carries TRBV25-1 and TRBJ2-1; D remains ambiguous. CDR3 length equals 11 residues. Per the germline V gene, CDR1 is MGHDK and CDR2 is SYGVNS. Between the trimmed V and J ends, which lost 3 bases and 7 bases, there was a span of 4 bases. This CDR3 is CASSDLNEQFF. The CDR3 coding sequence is TGTGCCAGCAGTGACCTGAATGAGCAGTTCTTC.

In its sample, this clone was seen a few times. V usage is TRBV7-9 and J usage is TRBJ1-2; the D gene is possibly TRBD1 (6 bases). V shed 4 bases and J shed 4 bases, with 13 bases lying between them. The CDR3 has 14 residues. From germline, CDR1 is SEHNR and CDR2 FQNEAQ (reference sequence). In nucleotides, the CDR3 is TGTGCCAGCAGCTCGATTGACAGGCCCTATGGCTACACCTTC. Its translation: CASSSIDRPYGYTF. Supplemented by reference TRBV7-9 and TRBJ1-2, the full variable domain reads DTGVSQNPRHKITKRGQNVTFRCDPISEHNRLYWYRQTLGQGPEFLTYFQNEAQLEKSRLLSDRFSAERPKGSFSTLEIQRTEQGDSAMYLCASSSIDRPYGYTFGSGTRLTVV.

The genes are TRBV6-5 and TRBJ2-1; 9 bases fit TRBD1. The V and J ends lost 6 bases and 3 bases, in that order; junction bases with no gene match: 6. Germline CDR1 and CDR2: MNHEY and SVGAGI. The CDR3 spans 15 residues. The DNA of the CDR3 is TGTGCCAGCAGGTCCGGGACAGGGAACTACAATGAGCAGTTCTTC. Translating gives CASRSGTGNYNEQFF.

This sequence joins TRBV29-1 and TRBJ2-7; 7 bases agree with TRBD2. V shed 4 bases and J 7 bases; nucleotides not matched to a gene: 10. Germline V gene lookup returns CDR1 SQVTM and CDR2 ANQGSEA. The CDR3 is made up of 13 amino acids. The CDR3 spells CSVVGRLGGEQYF. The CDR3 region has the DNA TGCAGCGTTGTAGGGCGGCTCGGGGGGGAGCAGTACTTC.